The 19 T cell receptor beta chains presented below share a single source sample, sequenced in a study of cytomegalovirus exposure and HLA in healthy donors. PCR was performed using 60 Vbeta and 13 Jbeta primers. Clones were sequenced by immunoSEQ multiplex PCR, and TCRdb holds only the in-frame ones, with some missing. Of approximately 110,000 clones listed, just under 70% are singletons. Source material: PBMCs. These receptors were collected from a woman in her seventies in good health and CMV-seropositive.

This rearrangement joins TRBV7-9 to TRBJ1-2; D remains unclear. The V end lost 2 bases, the J end lost 6 bases, and 13 bases lay between the germline ends. Germline loops: CDR1 SEHNR, CDR2 FQNEAQ (reference sequence). The CDR3 loop spans 14 amino acids. The DNA of the CDR3 is TGTGCCAGCAGCTTAACCCCGGGAGGGAATGGCTACACCTTC. This gives the protein CASSLTPGGNGYTF.

The chain is built from TRBV2 and TRBJ2-2, with D possibly TRBD2 on 6 matching bases. The V end lost 7 bases, the J end lost 5 bases, and 14 bases lay between the germline ends. The length of the CDR3 is 14 residues. CDR1 is SNHLY, CDR2 FYNNEI, per germline. The chain's CDR3 is CASNGALATGELFF. The DNA for the CDR3 is TGTGCCAGCAACGGTGCCCTAGCGACCGGGGAGCTGTTTTTT.

CDR3 coding DNA: TGTGCCAGCAGCGGGACAGACATGAACACTGAAGCTTTCTTT. Protein product: CASSGTDMNTEAFF. The chain uses TRBV9 and TRBJ1-1, with a weak D call TRBD1 (6 bases). Trimming took off 3 bases at V and 0 bases at J, with 9 bases between the two ends. Germline CDR1 and CDR2: SGDLS and YYNGEE. The CDR3 is 14 residues long.

The genes are TRBV7-3 and TRBJ2-5; 10 bases map to TRBD1. Per the germline V gene, CDR1 is SGHTA and CDR2 is FQGTGA. The J segment lost 11 bases and the V segment lost 5 bases, leaving 14 bases of the junction unmatched. The CDR3 is 15 amino acids. CDR3 in amino acids: CASSAAGTGAREQYF. DNA of the CDR3: TGTGCCAGCAGCGCCGCCGGGACAGGGGCAAGAGAGCAGTACTTC.

The chain links TRBV5-5 to TRBJ2-3; D is perhaps TRBD2 (5 bases). The CDR3 covers 13 residues. Trimming took off 3 bases at V and 5 bases at J, with 10 bases between the two ends. The germline CDR1 and CDR2 sequences are SGHKS and YYEKEE (reference sequence). The CDR3 sequence is CASSWTAVDTQYF. Here the CDR3 DNA reads TGTGCCAGCAGCTGGACTGCTGTAGATACGCAGTATTTT.

Comments on this clone: In the same sample, other DNA sequences code for this CDR3. This chain joins TRBV2 and TRBJ2-7; TRBD1 might be the D (6 bases). V was pared by 1 base and J by 2 bases, with 15 bases between. CDR3 length: 16 amino acids. Germline values: CDR1 SNHLY, CDR2 FYNNEI. The CDR3 DNA sequence: TGTGCCAGCAGTGAAGTCGATAGCGAGGGGGCCTACGAGCAGTACTTC. Amino acids: CASSEVDSEGAYEQYF.

This clone was seen once. The chain couples TRBV7-2 to TRBJ2-5; 10 nucleotides align to TRBD2. V shed 5 bases and J 5 bases; nucleotides not matched to a gene: 11. Germline lookup yields CDR1 SGHTA and CDR2 FQGNSA. CDR3 length: 16 residues. CDR3 region: CASSIGIAGGGETQYF. The CDR3 DNA sequence: TGTGCCAGCAGCATTGGGATAGCGGGGGGTGGTGAGACCCAGTACTTC.

A single count supports this clone. This chain connects TRBV30 to TRBJ1-2, with D tentatively TRBD1 (5 bases). V lost 4 bases and J lost 4, with 7 bases in between. The CDR3 covers 11 residues. In germline, CDR1 is GTSNPN, CDR2 SVGIG (reference sequence). As DNA, the CDR3 is TGTGCCTGGACCCAGGGCTATGGCTACACCTTC. This encodes CAWTQGYGYTF.

The genes are TRBV7-8 and TRBJ1-4; D ambiguous. From germline, CDR1 is SGHVS and CDR2 FQNEAQ. Trimming shortened V by 5 bases and J by 8 bases, and 15 bases separated the two germline ends. CDR3 size: 14 residues. CDR3 sequence: CASSPGPPPEKLFF. The CDR3 DNA is TGTGCCAGCAGCCCGGGTCCGCCGCCGGAAAAACTGTTTTTT.

The gene calls are TRBV7-2 and TRBJ2-5; 7 bases line up with TRBD1. Germline V CDR1 and CDR2: SGHTA, FQGNSA. Trimming cost V 8 bases and J 5 bases; bases outside gene matches: 2. The CDR3 is 11 amino acids. In nucleotides, the CDR3 is TGTGCCAGCGCCAGGGGGGAGACCCAGTACTTC. This codes for CASARGETQYF.

V is TRBV7-2 and J is TRBJ2-1; TRBD2 might be the D (5 bases). The length of the CDR3 is 13 residues. Germline V gives CDR1 SGHTA, CDR2 FQGNSA. V lost 5 bases and J lost 5, with 10 bases in between. CDR3 in amino acids: CASSPEGHNEQFF. The CDR3 DNA reads TGTGCCAGCAGCCCTGAGGGCCACAATGAGCAGTTCTTC.

This clone showed up just a few times. V is TRBV6-4 and J is TRBJ1-5; 10 positions agree with TRBD1. The V gene end was trimmed by 6 bases and the J gene end by 1 base; junction bases not matched to a gene: 9. The CDR3 totals 17 residues. Germline CDR1 reads MRHNA; CDR2 reads SNTAGT. The CDR3 loop reads CASSLHGTGESNQPQHF. CDR3 DNA sequence: TGTGCCAGCAGCCTACACGGGACAGGGGAAAGCAATCAGCCCCAGCATTTT.

The chain links TRBV21-1 to TRBJ1-2; whether TRBD1, the table's D call, matches the DNA was not checked. TRBV21-1 is reported as a pseudogene. This CDR3 region has 18 residues. Here the CDR3 DNA reads TGTGCCAGCAGCAAATGCCGTGTGACAGGGGAGACAACTTCTGGCTACACCTTC. Residues: CASSKCRVTGETTSGYTF.

This chain links TRBV7-2 with TRBJ2-5; weak D call: TRBD2 (5 bases). The J call may be in error: the DNA end matches TRBJ2-7 better. This CDR3 region has 12 residues. Germline CDR1 is SGHTA and CDR2 is FQGNSA. CDR3 sequence (DNA): TGTGCCAGCAGCCAACAGCGGACCGAGCAGTACTTC. It translates to CASSQQRTEQYF.

J is TRBJ1-1 and V is TRBV6-5; weak D call: TRBD1 (5 bases). The V gene's germline CDR1 is MNHEY and CDR2 SVGAGI. CDR3 length equals 13 residues. V shed 5 bases and J shed 4 bases, with 11 bases lying between them. CDR3 region: CASSRGGGTEAFF. In nucleotides, the CDR3 is TGTGCCAGCAGTCGTGGGGGGGGCACTGAAGCTTTCTTT.

The chain uses TRBV15 and TRBJ1-6, with a possible D match to TRBD1 (5 bases). Between the trimmed V and J ends, which lost 0 bases and 12 bases, there was a span of 15 bases. Germline lookup yields CDR1 LNHNV and CDR2 YYDKDF (reference sequence). There are 15 residues in the CDR3. CDR3 residues: CATSRDGAGLEPLHF. DNA of the CDR3: TGTGCCACCAGCAGAGATGGGGCAGGGCTGGAACCCCTCCACTTT.

The chain carries TRBV9 and TRBJ2-5, with D possibly TRBD2 on 7 matching bases. This CDR3 spans 16 amino acids. From germline, CDR1 is SGDLS and CDR2 YYNGEE. Trimming left V 0 bases short and J 5 bases short, with 17 bases between. This CDR3 reads CASSVATGGLGETQYF. The CDR3 nucleotides are TGTGCCAGCAGCGTAGCTACGGGGGGCCTTGGGGAGACCCAGTACTTC.

This chain links TRBV5-1 with TRBJ2-5; TRBD1 agrees at 8 bases. In germline, CDR1 is SGHRS, CDR2 YFSETQ. This CDR3 is 16 amino acids long. V lost 2 bases and J lost 1; bases outside the gene matches: 7. The chain's CDR3 is CASSFGQGQRQETQYF. The CDR3 DNA reads TGCGCCAGCAGCTTCGGACAGGGTCAACGCCAAGAGACCCAGTACTTC.

V usage is TRBV6-1 and J usage is TRBJ1-2; perhaps TRBD1 as D (6 bases). The length of the CDR3 is 12 residues. Germline V lookup: CDR1 MNHNS, CDR2 SASEGT. V dropped 6 bases and J dropped 4 bases, with 9 bases sitting between them. CDR3 amino acids: CASRKTGYGYTF. For the CDR3, the DNA is TGTGCCAGCAGGAAGACAGGCTATGGCTACACCTTC.